A selection of T cell receptor beta chains follows, all from one sample in a study of blood T cells in healthy people across ages. Each CDR3 protein gets one entry after TCRdb re-called the 5' RACE reads with MiXCR. Here the sample spans hundreds of thousands of distinct CDR3 sequences, less than 45% being singletons. The sequencing sample was made of blood. Every receptor here comes from a man older than 75 in good health. Each CDR3 is given with its conserved first and last residue. The order of the fields is J gene, V gene, clone size, D gene, CDR3 DNA, CDR3 protein. D genes are given only for firm matches. Not all rows give a size; the values are once, few, many and, for expanded clones, a class.

>TRBJ2-2|TRBV20-1|-|TRBD2
TGCAGTGCTAGAGACCCTAGCGGGAGAGGGGGCACCGGGGAGCTGTTTTTT
CSARDPSGRGGTGELFF
>TRBJ2-3|TRBV29-1|-|-
TGCAGCGTTGAACAGGGGACAGATACGCAGTATTTT
CSVEQGTDTQYF
>TRBJ1-6|TRBV27|few|-
TGTGCCAGCAGTTTATATGGGGGGGGCTCCTATAATTCACCCCTCCACTTT
CASSLYGGGSYNSPLHF
>TRBJ2-7|TRBV30|-|-
TGTGCCGGGCAGGGACGGGGCTACGAGCAGTACTTC
CAGQGRGYEQYF
>TRBJ2-7|TRBV2|-|TRBD2
TGTGCCAGCAGTTCCGGGACTAGCAGGTACGAGCAGTACTTC
CASSSGTSRYEQYF
>TRBJ2-4|TRBV6-2/TRBV6-3|-|-
TGTGCCAGCACCGCAGACGGTGCACTGGGGGGCATTCAGTACTTC
CASTADGALGGIQYF
>TRBJ2-5|TRBV5-1|many|-
TGCGCCAGCAGCATCGATCGTTGGGAGACCCAGTACTTC
CASSIDRWETQYF
>TRBJ2-7|TRBV25-1|-|TRBD1
TGTGCCAGCAGTGAATACTCACAGGGGTTAAGCTACGAGCAGTACTTC
CASSEYSQGLSYEQYF
>TRBJ1-2|TRBV6-2/TRBV6-3|few|TRBD1
TGTGCCAGCAGTCACGACAGGGGCGATGGCTACACCTTC
CASSHDRGDGYTF
>TRBJ2-3|TRBV6-5|-|-
TGTGCCAGCAGCCGCCGAACGACCACAGATACGCAGTATTTT
CASSRRTTTDTQYF
>TRBJ1-2|TRBV25-1|few|-
TGTGCCAGCAGTGGGGGGCCCCCGCGGTACTATGGCTACACCTTC
CASSGGPPRYYGYTF
>TRBJ1-2|TRBV20-1|few|-
TGCAGTGCTAGTGGTAGTCCCGGGGATGGCTACACCTTC
CSASGSPGDGYTF